A selection of T cell receptor beta chains follows, all from one sample in a study of T-cell reconstitution after alpha-beta-depleted transplantation in children. TCRdb fed the PCR reads into MiXCR, producing one record per CDR3 protein. The sample lists a few hundred thousand distinct CDR3 sequences, approximately 12% seen once, with 2.2% in the top ten. Here the sequenced sample was PBMCs, mostly from graft donor cells, taken 360 days after TCRalphabeta/CD19-depleted stem cell transplant. The receptors were sampled from a male patient under 18 who had a stem cell transplant for acute myeloid leukemia, so the T cells may come from the graft donor. The CDR3 runs from the conserved cysteine through the conserved F or W. D genes are given only for firm matches. Not every row has a clone size; where given, it reads once, few, many or a size class.

J gene | D gene | clone size | V gene | CDR3 protein | CDR3 DNA
TRBJ2-5 | TRBD1 | . | TRBV9 | CASSPWTGVQETQYF | TGTGCCAGCAGCCCCTGGACAGGGGTACAAGAGACCCAGTACTTC
TRBJ2-3 | TRBD2 | many | TRBV29-1 | CSVHAGRQIVADTQYF | TGCAGCGTTCATGCCGGGAGGCAGATCGTTGCAGATACGCAGTATTTT
TRBJ2-7 | TRBD1 | . | TRBV6-2/TRBV6-3 | CASGRQGGSYEQYF | TGTGCCAGCGGCCGACAGGGTGGTTCCTACGAGCAGTACTTC
TRBJ2-2 | TRBD1 | many | TRBV25-1 | CASSEFEGADTGELFF | TGTGCCAGCAGTGAATTTGAGGGGGCCGACACCGGGGAGCTGTTTTTT
TRBJ2-7 | TRBD1 | . | TRBV20-1 | CSARTDRSSYEQYF | TGCAGTGCTAGAACGGACAGGAGCTCCTACGAGCAGTACTTC
TRBJ2-2 | . | few | TRBV20-1 | CSARGGTLGELFF | TGCAGTGCTAGAGGGGGGACTCTTGGGGAGCTGTTTTTT
TRBJ2-5 | TRBD2 | . | TRBV28 | CAGTSGIQGTQYF | TGTGCGGGGACTAGCGGTATACAGGGAACCCAGTACTTC
TRBJ2-1 | TRBD2 | . | TRBV6-5 | CASSSGLAGAKQFF | TGTGCCAGCAGTTCGGGACTAGCGGGAGCGAAGCAGTTCTTC
TRBJ2-7 | TRBD2 | . | TRBV5-6 | CASSLDVGLAGSGEQYF | TGTGCCAGCAGCTTGGATGTAGGACTAGCGGGATCGGGGGAGCAGTACTTC
TRBJ2-5 | TRBD2 | . | TRBV6-2/TRBV6-3 | CASRLLAGETQYF | TGTGCCAGCAGATTACTAGCGGGAGAGACCCAGTACTTC
TRBJ1-4 | . | . | TRBV7-9 | CASSFPLGTPGREKLFF | TGTGCCAGCAGCTTTCCCCTCGGGACCCCGGGTCGGGAAAAACTGTTTTTT
TRBJ1-1 | . | many | TRBV28 | CATRWGPTEAFF | TGTGCCACCCGGTGGGGGCCCACTGAAGCTTTCTTT
TRBJ1-1 | . | few | TRBV4-3 | CASSQGTADTEAFF | TGCGCCAGCAGCCAAGGGACAGCCGACACTGAAGCTTTCTTT
TRBJ1-2 | TRBD1 | many | TRBV2 | CASSLTGPGGYTF | TGTGCCAGCAGTCTGACAGGGCCCGGTGGCTACACCTTC
TRBJ2-7 | TRBD2 | many | TRBV6-1 | CASSPAGGRRGEYF | TGTGCCAGCAGTCCGGCTGGCGGGAGACGTGGGGAGTACTTC
TRBJ1-5 | . | many | TRBV7-9 | CASSLGGQPQHF | TGTGCCAGCAGTTTAGGAGGTCAGCCCCAGCATTTT
TRBJ2-7 | . | . | TRBV29-1 | CSVYRAYEQHF | TGCAGCGTTTATAGGGCCTACGAGCAGCACTTC
TRBJ2-7 | . | few | TRBV28 | CASSPNREALDYEQYF | TGTGCCAGCAGTCCGAACAGGGAGGCCCTGGACTACGAGCAGTACTTC
TRBJ2-7 | TRBD2 | many | TRBV12-3/TRBV12-4 | CASSRPGLALSYEQYF | TGTGCCAGCAGCCGTCCGGGACTAGCATTATCCTACGAGCAGTACTTC
TRBJ2-3 | . | few | TRBV18 | CASSPPIILNTDTQYF | TGTGCCAGCTCACCACCGATCATCCTCAACACAGATACGCAGTATTTT
TRBJ2-5 | TRBD2 | . | TRBV4-1 | CASSQGTSGSGETQYF | TGCGCCAGCAGCCAAGGAACTAGCGGGAGTGGGGAGACCCAGTACTTC
TRBJ2-7 | TRBD2 | few | TRBV30 | CAWERGVGEQYF | TGTGCCTGGGAACGGGGGGTAGGCGAGCAGTACTTC
TRBJ1-1 | . | . | TRBV4-2 | CASSQDSGGEAFF | TGTGCCAGCAGCCAAGATTCAGGTGGTGAAGCTTTCTTT
TRBJ2-1 | TRBD2 | few | TRBV15 | CATSRGTGGPYNEQFF | TGTGCCACCAGCAGAGGGACGGGAGGACCCTACAATGAGCAGTTCTTC
TRBJ2-5 | . | many | TRBV12-3/TRBV12-4 | CASRRTPGTQYF | TGTGCCAGCAGGCGGACGCCAGGGACCCAGTACTTC
TRBJ1-1 | TRBD1 | many | TRBV5-1 | CASKPTGDTEAFF | TGCGCCAGCAAACCGACAGGGGACACTGAAGCTTTCTTT
TRBJ1-5 | TRBD1 | . | TRBV20-1 | CSARDPQQGNQPQHF | TGCAGTGCTAGAGATCCACAACAGGGGAATCAGCCCCAGCATTTT
TRBJ2-5 | . | many | TRBV11-1 | CASSFSGGKQETQYF | TGTGCCAGCAGCTTCTCGGGGGGCAAACAAGAGACCCAGTACTTC
TRBJ2-2 | . | many | TRBV9 | CASSVAPGNTGELFF | TGTGCCAGCAGCGTAGCGCCAGGGAACACCGGGGAGCTGTTTTTT
TRBJ1-6 | TRBD1 | many | TRBV9 | CASSGQGAHNSPLHF | TGTGCCAGCAGCGGACAGGGGGCCCATAATTCACCCCTCCACTTT
TRBJ2-1 | . | many | TRBV29-1 | CSVVGPSSYNEQFF | TGCAGCGTTGTGGGTCCAAGCTCCTACAATGAGCAGTTCTTC
TRBJ2-7 | TRBD2 | . | TRBV7-2 | CASSLGGLAGTEQYF | TGTGCCAGCAGCTTAGGGGGACTAGCGGGAACCGAGCAGTACTTC
TRBJ2-6 | . | . | TRBV9 | CASSVGLSGVGANVLTF | TGTGCCAGCAGCGTAGGCCTCTCGGGAGTGGGGGCCAACGTCCTGACTTTC
TRBJ2-1 | TRBD2 | . | TRBV4-3 | CASTTGLATSSYNEQFF | TGCGCCAGCACCACAGGACTAGCGACGAGCTCCTACAATGAGCAGTTCTTC
TRBJ2-5 | . | many | TRBV20-1 | CSASRGTQETQYF | TGCAGTGCTAGTAGAGGGACCCAAGAGACCCAGTACTTC
TRBJ2-1 | . | . | TRBV20-1 | CSARDPWGSPYNEQFF | TGCAGTGCTAGAGACCCCTGGGGGAGCCCCTACAATGAGCAGTTCTTC
TRBJ2-7 | TRBD1 | . | TRBV6-5 | CASSRDRGSWEQYF | TGTGCCAGCAGTAGGGACAGGGGGTCTTGGGAGCAGTACTTC
TRBJ1-5 | . | . | TRBV28 | CASSWGTQPQHF | TGTGCCAGCAGTTGGGGGACACAGCCCCAGCATTTT
TRBJ2-7 | . | . | TRBV9 | CASSPRLGSEQYF | TGTGCCAGCAGCCCTCGACTCGGCTCGGAGCAGTACTTC
TRBJ2-7 | TRBD2 | many | TRBV20-1 | CSAARTSGRYEQYF | TGCAGTGCCGCCAGGACTAGCGGGAGATACGAGCAGTACTTC
TRBJ2-7 | TRBD1 | few | TRBV13 | CASSTGTGFYEQYF | TGTGCCAGCAGCACCGGGACAGGCTTCTACGAGCAGTACTTC
TRBJ2-7 | TRBD2 | many | TRBV5-1 | CASSLGTSGSYEQYF | TGTGCCAGCAGCTTAGGTACTAGCGGATCCTACGAGCAGTACTTC
TRBJ2-5 | . | few | TRBV10-3 | CAISEVGGRGETQYF | TGTGCCATCAGTGAAGTTGGGGGCCGGGGGGAGACCCAGTACTTC
TRBJ2-5 | TRBD2 | many | TRBV20-1 | CSASILAGGQETQYF | TGCAGTGCTAGTATACTAGCGGGAGGACAAGAGACCCAGTACTTC
TRBJ2-3 | TRBD2 | . | TRBV7-2 | CASSLAAGRADTQYF | TGTGCCAGCAGCTTAGCGGCAGGGAGGGCAGATACGCAGTATTTT